What follows describes a single T cell receptor beta chain. Its cognate antigen is unknown. This sample is drawn from a study of monozygotic twins with inflammatory bowel disease. Study results and limitations: Clonotypes shared with others were fewer in IBD patients than in healthy twins, especially with disease activity.

Each UMI harboured a 6-nucleotide sample barcode and was appended via template switching. TCRalpha along with TCRbeta cDNA was subjected to two nested PCRs lasting roughly 17 and 9 cycles. Reanalyzing the 5' RACE reads, TCRdb keeps one entry per CDR3 protein, without DNA. The sample data list more than 300,000 distinct CDR3 sequences. A roughly 2.5 ml blood sample was drawn per donor. What was sequenced was blood. The source of this sequence is a human donor with ulcerative colitis or Crohn's disease, or a healthy co-twin of an affected twin (not recorded which).

The CDR3 spells CASSLISTSYNEQFF. The chain carries TRBV5-1 and TRBJ2-1. This CDR3 is 15 amino acids long. The germline CDR1 and CDR2 sequences are SGHRS and YFSETQ.